These 20 T cell receptor beta chains share one sample of origin, sequenced in a study of T cells after yellow fever vaccination. TCRdb recomputed calls from the 5' RACE reads with MiXCR, one row per CDR3 protein. The sample shows a few hundred thousand distinct CDR3 sequences, around 7.3% of them seen only once. This material consisted of PBMCs, taken roughly seven weeks after the first yellow fever vaccination. These TCRs come from a man younger than 35 who received the YFV17D yellow fever vaccine.

In its sample, this clonotype was seen many times. The gene calls are TRBV12-3 or TRBV12-4 and TRBJ1-5; D might be TRBD1 (6 bases). CDR3 length: 14 amino acids. The V end lost 3 bases, the J end lost 6 bases, and 12 bases lay between the germline ends. The CDR3 loop reads CASSFTGGGQPQHF. The CDR3, as DNA: TGTGCCAGCAGTTTCACGGGGGGCGGTCAGCCCCAGCATTTT.

This clonotype was recorded many times. The chain recombines TRBV5-4 with TRBJ2-3; 12 nucleotides match TRBD1. V was pared by 5 bases and J by 1 base, with 8 bases of the junction left unmatched. The CDR3 contains 17 residues. Germline CDR1 SGHNT, CDR2 YYREEE (reference sequence). The CDR3 region has the DNA TGTGCCAGCAGGCCGGGGACAGGGGGCGAGGGCACAGATACGCAGTATTTT. Translation: CASRPGTGGEGTDTQYF.

V usage is TRBV3-1 and J usage is TRBJ1-2, with D tentatively TRBD1 (5 bases). The germline V gene encodes CDR1 LGHDT and CDR2 YNNKEL (reference sequence). The CDR3 sequence is 15 residues long. V lost 0 bases to trimming and J lost 7 bases, with 15 bases between them. CDR3: CASSQERGNPLGYTF. Written as DNA, the CDR3 is TGTGCCAGCAGCCAAGAGCGGGGGAATCCGCTTGGCTACACCTTC.

Ten or more counts support this clonotype. V usage is TRBV5-6 and J usage is TRBJ2-5, with D possibly being TRBD1 (6 bases). V lost 4 bases to trimming and J lost 5 bases, with 12 bases between them. The CDR3 is 13 amino acids. Germline V gives CDR1 SGHDT, CDR2 YYEEEE. The CDR3 region is CASSLQGHETQYF. DNA for the CDR3: TGTGCCAGCAGCCTACAGGGTCACGAGACCCAGTACTTC.

There are a few counts of this clonotype. The rearrangement links TRBV7-2 to TRBJ2-7, with 9 positions matching TRBD1. The CDR3 is 15 residues long. The germline V gene has CDR1 SGHTA and CDR2 FQGNSA. J was trimmed by 6 bases and V by 5 bases; bases with no gene match: 11. CDR3 protein: CASSPRPGTGFEQYF. CDR3 nucleotide sequence: TGTGCCAGCAGCCCGCGCCCCGGGACAGGGTTCGAGCAGTACTTC.

This clonotype has just a few counts. The V call is TRBV30, the J call TRBJ1-2; no firm D call. The CDR3 sequence is 11 residues long. Trimming stripped 2 bases from V and 7 bases from J, with 8 bases between. Germline CDR1 and CDR2: GTSNPN and SVGIG (reference sequence). CDR3 in amino acids: CAWSRGPGYTF. The CDR3 nucleotides are TGTGCCTGGAGTCGCGGGCCTGGCTACACCTTC.

This clonotype was counted only a few times. V and J are TRBV5-4 and TRBJ2-1; D is unresolved. CDR3 size: 13 residues. V gave up 3 bases and J gave up 12 bases, with 16 bases separating them. Germline lookup yields CDR1 SGHNT and CDR2 YYREEE (reference sequence). The CDR3 protein is CASSSYEAFGQFF. CDR3 bases: TGTGCCAGCAGCTCCTATGAGGCGTTTGGGCAGTTCTTC. Full variable domain (rest looked up from reference TRBV5-4 and TRBJ2-1): ETGVTQSPTHLIKTRGQQVTLRCSSQSGHNTVSWYQQALGQGPQFIFQYYREEENGRGNFPPRFSGLQFPNYSSELNVNALELDDSALYLCASSSYEAFGQFFGPGTRLTVL.

The rearrangement joins TRBV5-4 to TRBJ2-1; D gene uncertain. V gave up 4 bases and J gave up 0 bases, with 14 bases separating them. Germline CDR1 SGHNT, CDR2 YYREEE (reference sequence). The CDR3 has 16 amino acids. In DNA, the CDR3 is TGTGCCAGCAGCCTCCTCCAGAAGAGCTCCTACAATGAGCAGTTCTTC. This translates into CASSLLQKSSYNEQFF.

This clonotype was counted a few times. The chain links TRBV6-5 to TRBJ2-1, with D possibly being TRBD2 (7 bases). The CDR3 totals 14 residues. The V end lost 6 bases, the J end lost 4 bases, and 13 bases lay between the germline ends. The germline gives CDR1 MNHEY, CDR2 SVGAGI. DNA of the CDR3: TGTGCCAGCAGCTACGGGGGGCATTACAATGAGCAGTTCTTC. Protein: CASSYGGHYNEQFF.

This chain joins TRBV7-8 and TRBJ2-7, with D maybe TRBD1 (6 bases). The germline V and J ends were trimmed by 5 bases and 0 bases, with 11 bases remaining between them. Germline V CDR1 and CDR2: SGHVS, FQNEAQ. This CDR3 has 14 amino acids. CDR3 loop: CASSIRGRSYEQYV. The DNA of the CDR3 is TGTGCCAGCAGCATCAGGGGCCGCTCCTACGAGCAGTACGTC.

V and J are TRBV4-1 and TRBJ2-1, with D uncertain. CDR3 size: 13 residues. Germline V CDR1 and CDR2: MGHRA, YSYEKL. The V and J ends lost 1 base and 12 bases respectively, with 13 bases between them. The CDR3: CASSQAITEMQFF. In nucleotides, the CDR3 is TGCGCCAGCAGCCAAGCCATCACGGAAATGCAGTTCTTC.

This clonotype came up many times. The chain employs TRBV5-6 and TRBJ2-7, with TRBD1 matching 8 bases. Germline CDR1 SGHDT, CDR2 YYEEEE. V gave up 6 bases and J gave up 2 bases; unmatched junction bases: 16. The CDR3 contains 17 residues. The CDR3 DNA reads TGTGCCAGCAACCGGTATCGGACAGGGATATTCCCCTACGAGCAGTACGTC. It codes for CASNRYRTGIFPYEQYV.

V usage is TRBV6-5 and J usage is TRBJ2-7; D is unclear. This CDR3 spans 11 amino acids. The germline V gene encodes CDR1 MNHEY and CDR2 SVGAGI. Trimming left V 5 bases short and J 3 bases short, with 5 bases between. The CDR3 reads CASSHLYEQYF. CDR3 nucleotides: TGTGCCAGCAGTCACCTCTACGAGCAGTACTTC.

This clonotype was seen a few times. The chain has TRBV4-3 and TRBJ1-3; tentatively, D is TRBD1 (5 bases). Germline V gene data show CDR1 as LGHNA and CDR2 as YSLEER. This CDR3 is built from 16 residues. V dropped 1 base and J dropped 0 bases, with 10 bases sitting between them. The CDR3 DNA reads as TGCGCCAGCAGCCAAGGGGACGGTGTCTCTGGAAACACCATATATTTT. This encodes CASSQGDGVSGNTIYF.

This clonotype came up a few times. The chain carries TRBV5-1 and TRBJ1-4; D uncertain. This CDR3 contains 16 residues. Germline values: CDR1 SGHRS, CDR2 YFSETQ. V dropped 4 bases and J dropped 0 bases, with 13 bases sitting between them. CDR3 sequence: CASSRQVGATNEKLFF. The CDR3 DNA reads as TGCGCCAGCAGCCGTCAGGTCGGGGCAACTAATGAAAAACTGTTTTTT.

This clonotype has ten or more counts. V gene TRBV5-1 combines with J gene TRBJ2-7, with 10 bases aligning to TRBD2. CDR1 and CDR2 (germline): SGHRS, YFSETQ. This CDR3 has 16 residues. With 0 bases clipped from V and 1 base from J, the junction kept 4 bases outside the gene matches. The CDR3 DNA reads TGCGCCAGCAGCTTGGCCTCTAGCGGGGGATCCTACGAGCAGTACTTC. The encoded protein is CASSLASSGGSYEQYF.

This chain uses TRBV5-1 with TRBJ1-1; D is unresolved. CDR1 is SGHRS, CDR2 YFSETQ, per germline. This CDR3 has 12 amino acids. V was trimmed by 3 bases and J by 3 bases, leaving 6 bases between them. The CDR3 nucleotides are TGCGCCAGCAGCTCCGTGGACACTGAAGCTTTCTTT. It specifies CASSSVDTEAFF.

The chain uses TRBV12-3 or TRBV12-4 and TRBJ1-2, with TRBD1 matching 7 bases. CDR3 length equals 16 residues. V lost 5 bases and J lost 6; bases outside the gene matches: 15. The CDR3 DNA is TGTGCCAGCAGTCCGAGGACAGGCCCCTCAGGGGATGGCTACACCTTC. The encoded protein is CASSPRTGPSGDGYTF.

V is TRBV7-2 and J is TRBJ1-3, with D perhaps matching TRBD1 (5 bases). The V end was cut by 1 base, the J end by 0 bases, with 10 bases between. Germline loops: CDR1 SGHTA, CDR2 FQGNSA. The CDR3 covers 16 residues. As DNA, the CDR3 is TGTGCCAGCAGCTTAGGGGACCCCGGCTCTGGAAACACCATATATTTT. Encoded protein: CASSLGDPGSGNTIYF.

The genes are TRBV9 and TRBJ2-3; D is ambiguous. This CDR3 spans 13 amino acids. Between the trimmed V and J ends, which lost 3 bases and 3 bases, there was a span of 8 bases. From germline, CDR1 is SGDLS and CDR2 YYNGEE. CDR3 DNA: TGTGCCAGCAGCGGACTTTTTACAGATACGCAGTATTTT. As protein: CASSGLFTDTQYF.